This T cell receptor (beta chain) appears in the sequencing data of a study of T cells in Graves' hyperthyroidism and ophthalmopathy. RNA transcripts served as the template for amplifying TCR beta CDR3 regions. Carried out on the TCR CDR3, a first-round RT-PCR used the HTBI primer set. MiXCR, applied by TCRdb to the multiplex PCR reads, yields one record per CDR3 protein. The table includes approximately 610,000 distinct CDR3 sequences, roughly 14% detected once. Study-level results: Ophthalmopathy and stable hyperthyroidism were told apart by a 13 V-J model.

PBMCs were collected from a roughly 10 ml volume of fresh peripheral blood. As regards this clonotype: Its target is unknown.

The sequencing sample was made of blood. The receptor comes from a woman aged 35 to 49 with Graves' ophthalmopathy.

CDR3 protein: CASSPAQGTSGIYEQYF. The CDR3 coding sequence is TGTGCCAGCAGTCCCGCACAAGGGACTAGCGGGATCTACGAGCAGTACTTC. V usage is TRBV6-1 and J usage is TRBJ2-7; 13 bases align to TRBD2. CDR1 is MNHNS, CDR2 SASEGT, per germline. The CDR3 contains 17 residues. The V and J ends lost 5 bases and 3 bases, in that order; junction bases with no gene match: 10.